A single T cell receptor (beta chain) is shown here with its context. Its antigen is unknown. This entry belongs to a study of shared clonotypes between healthy human individuals. Broader study findings: Having only a few donors restricted how much genetic and exposure-history diversity was captured. Non-shared clonotypes had lower generation probabilities than clonotypes shared by all four sorted-subset donors.

The naive CD8 subset, CD45RO-negative cells positively selected for CCR7, excluded terminally differentiated effector memory CD45RA+ cells. CDR3 length equals 14 residues. Germline CDR1 is MNHEY and CDR2 is SMNVEV (reference sequence). Trimming left V 5 bases short and J 11 bases short, with 21 bases between. Once extracted for a subset, genomic DNA was divided evenly among several immunoSEQ plates. Per the authors' pipeline: ImmunoSEQ output held junction-only sequences without quality scores, so filtering differed. Method: immunoSEQ multiplex PCR; TCRdb's copy keeps in-frame clones and lacks some. The DNA gave D and trimming, while V, J and clone size come from that table. This sample has around 1.9 million clones, with about 93% found just once.

Input material: naive CD8+ T cells from PBMCs. The source of this sequence is a man younger than 35 in good health. Some clones in this sample may be carry-over from other donors' samples. This chain connects TRBV27 to TRBJ1-1; a possible D gene is TRBD1 (6 bases). The CDR3 DNA reads as TGTGCCAGCAGTATAACGAGGGACACCATAAAGGCTTTCTTT. It is translated as CASSITRDTIKAFF.